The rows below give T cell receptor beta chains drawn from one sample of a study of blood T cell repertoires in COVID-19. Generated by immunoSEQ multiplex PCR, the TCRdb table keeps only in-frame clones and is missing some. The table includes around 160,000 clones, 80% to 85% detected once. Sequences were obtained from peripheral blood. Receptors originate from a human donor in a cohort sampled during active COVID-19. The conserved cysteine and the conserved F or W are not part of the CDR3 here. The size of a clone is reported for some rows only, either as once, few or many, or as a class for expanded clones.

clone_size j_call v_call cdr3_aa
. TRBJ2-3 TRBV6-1 ASSEEAGGTDTQY
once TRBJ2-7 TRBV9 ASSVTGLPYEQY
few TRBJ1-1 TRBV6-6 ASRSLRQGENTEAF
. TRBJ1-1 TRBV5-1 ASSPLVGQGVTEAF
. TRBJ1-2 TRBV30 AWSVLFIRGGYT
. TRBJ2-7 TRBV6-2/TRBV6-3 ASSYSAGGYEQY
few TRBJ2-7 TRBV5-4 ASSLGTSGGAYEQY
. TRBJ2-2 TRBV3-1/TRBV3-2 ASSQTGGTGELF
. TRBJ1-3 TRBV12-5 ASGGIAGNTIY
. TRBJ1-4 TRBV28 ASSLLQGASEKLF
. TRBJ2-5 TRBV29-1 SVDLAGRETQY
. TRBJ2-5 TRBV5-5 ASSPGEGRQETQY
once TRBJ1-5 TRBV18 ASSPEGREVPQH
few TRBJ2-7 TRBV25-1 ASSPQLYEQY
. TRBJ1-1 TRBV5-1 ASRIARGGSEAF
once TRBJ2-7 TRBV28 ASSPSGTGGYEQY
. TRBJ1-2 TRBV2 ASQVPGYT
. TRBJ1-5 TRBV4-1 ASSQDPSGGNQPQH
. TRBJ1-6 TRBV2 ASSPLFGTDSSPLH
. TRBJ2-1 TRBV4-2 ASSPGLVSNEQF
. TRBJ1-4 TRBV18 ASSPQATGTNEKLF
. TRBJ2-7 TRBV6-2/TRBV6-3 ASSYGRAGAYEQY
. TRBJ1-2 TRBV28 ATAGGVANYGYT
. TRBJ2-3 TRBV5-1 ASSLASRDTQY
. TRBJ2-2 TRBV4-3 ASSQYQRGGIRAGELF
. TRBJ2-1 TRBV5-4 ASNVREREQF
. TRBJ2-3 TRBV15 ATSRDGEVADTQY
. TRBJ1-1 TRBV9 ASSVESGAREAF
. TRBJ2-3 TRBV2 ASRGQGRHTDTQY
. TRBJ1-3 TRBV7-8 ASFGLFSGNTIY
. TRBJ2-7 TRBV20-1 SAPEDYEQY
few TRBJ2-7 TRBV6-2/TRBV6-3 ASSLLGGQNYEQY
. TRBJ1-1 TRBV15 ATSRVQTIPEAF
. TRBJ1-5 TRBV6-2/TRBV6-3 ASSLRGSNQPQH
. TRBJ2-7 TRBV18 ASSLPVLDEQY
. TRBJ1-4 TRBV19 ASSLNSGAPFNEKLF
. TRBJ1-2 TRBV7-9 ASSFTTQGSYGYT
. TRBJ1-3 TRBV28 ASLGTRTDTIY
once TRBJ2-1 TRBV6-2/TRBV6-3 ASSHPGLAGGLNYNEQF
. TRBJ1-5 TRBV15 ATGHAQSNQPQH
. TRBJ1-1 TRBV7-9 ASSAQRPDTEAF
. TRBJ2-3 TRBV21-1 ASSKDGTSTDTQY
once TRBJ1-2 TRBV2 ASKEDRANGYT
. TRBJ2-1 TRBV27 ASSLSLAGEPF
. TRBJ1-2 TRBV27 ASSLSMGKAGGWDYGYT
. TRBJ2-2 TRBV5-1 ASSGLAGGTGELF
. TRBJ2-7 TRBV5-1 ASSPWTGTAYEQY
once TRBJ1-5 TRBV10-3 AISEAPGQGASNQPQH
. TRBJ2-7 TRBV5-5 ASSSLGGDRDEQY
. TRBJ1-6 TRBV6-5 ASRRTENSPLH
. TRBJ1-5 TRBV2 ASSGDRVLNQPQH
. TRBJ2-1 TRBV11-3 ASSGGLSYNEQF
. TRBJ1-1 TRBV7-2 ASSLDSDRVKAF